Sequencing of this T cell receptor beta chain was carried out in a study of T cell changes during pregnancy in multiple sclerosis. Trimming pared 1 base from V and 2 bases from J, leaving 13 bases between. Germline-derived CDR1 and CDR2 are SEHNR and FQNEAQ (reference sequence). The length of the CDR3 is 16 residues. Method: immunoSEQ multiplex PCR; TCRdb's copy keeps in-frame clones and lacks some. Among about 36,000 clones, about 92% were seen once, and the ten largest hold 0.7% to 0.85%. The chain links TRBV7-9 to TRBJ2-3; D gene ambiguous. Sample: CD4+ T cells from peripheral blood mononuclear cells, taken after pregnancy. The receptor was derived from a female donor in good health, enrolled as a control in a pregnancy study. The CDR3 DNA is TGTGCCAGCAGCTTAGGTCGTGGCGGTCTCACAGATACGCAGTATTTT. Translated: CASSLGRGGLTDTQYF.